This T cell receptor beta chain originates from a study of human T cells and chemical hapten exposure. Time point specified: patch test 1, 2 weeks after DPC sensitization. Treatment meaning: therapeutic diphenylcyclopropenone sensitization with weekly scalp DPC. Findings and limits, study-wide: Counts of TCRs expanded at PT1 correlated positively with patch test score.

This clonotype has ten or more counts. Its antigen remains unknown. TCRdb reanalysed the RACE reads using MiXCR and keeps one entry per CDR3 protein. Found here are roughly 380,000 distinct CDR3 sequences, around 5% of them singletons; the top ten hold about 2.1%. This CDR3 has 15 residues. V lost 5 bases and J lost 7; bases outside the gene matches: 11. Per the germline V gene, CDR1 is SEHNR and CDR2 is FQNEAQ (reference sequence). The receptor's source is a woman aged 50 to 60 with alopecia areata. Some clones in this sample may be carry-over from other donors' samples. Sequenced material: whole blood, taken in connection with sensitization to the hapten diphenylcyclopropenone (DPC). The V call is TRBV7-9, the J call TRBJ1-1; 9 nucleotides line up with TRBD1. Here the CDR3 reads CASSPIDRGKIEAFF. CDR3 coding DNA: TGTGCCAGCAGCCCCATTGACAGGGGGAAGATTGAAGCTTTCTTT.